This TCR beta chain was sequenced during a study of shared clonotypes between healthy human individuals. At the level of the study: Ranging from 18 to 49 in age, donors were a couple of women and three men.

Once extracted for a subset, genomic DNA was divided evenly among several immunoSEQ plates. The method was immunoSEQ multiplex PCR; TCRdb's version includes in-frame clones alone and lacks a portion of them. The sample records about 2.3 million clones, more than 85% being singletons. Germline assignment: CDR1 SQVTM and CDR2 ANQGSEA. V dropped 4 bases and J dropped 4; count of bases not matched to a gene: 5. This CDR3 comprises 13 residues. The source is a young man in good health. Some clones in this sample may be carry-over from other donors' samples. The source material was naive CD4+ T cells from PBMCs. Stated subset: CD45RA+ positively selected. The chain couples TRBV29-1 to TRBJ1-1, with 8 bases that match TRBD1. Written as DNA, the CDR3 is TGCAGCGTTGCTCCGGGACAGGCCACTGAAGCTTTCTTT. Translation gives CSVAPGQATEAFF.